The source of this TCR beta chain is a study of early T cells in non-severe SARS-CoV-2 infection. About the research overall: Investigators sequenced bulk RNA drawn from unsorted whole blood, and chains remained unpaired.

This clonotype has more than one count but fewer than ten. Its cognate antigen is unknown. Study observations and caveats: There was a bias toward anti-spike CD8 responses in VDJdb matching, which missed private and CD4 specificities.

Unique molecular identifiers were added to individual cDNA molecules. TCRdb used MiXCR to reprocess the 5' RACE reads, holding one entry per CDR3 protein. This table has some 100,000 distinct CDR3 sequences, roughly 14% appearing once. The receptor comes from an adult who was a healthcare worker with PCR-confirmed SARS-CoV-2 infection or an uninfected control (not recorded which). The sample consisted of whole blood.

Here the CDR3 DNA reads TGCAGCGTTGACGAGACAGGGCTCGCCGGGGAGCTGTTTTTT. Protein product: CSVDETGLAGELFF. The chain uses TRBV29-1 and TRBJ2-2; 7 nucleotides match TRBD1. Losses at the gene ends were 3 bases for V and 6 bases for J; bases not matched to a gene: 7. Per germline, CDR1 SQVTM and CDR2 ANQGSEA. This CDR3 has 14 residues.